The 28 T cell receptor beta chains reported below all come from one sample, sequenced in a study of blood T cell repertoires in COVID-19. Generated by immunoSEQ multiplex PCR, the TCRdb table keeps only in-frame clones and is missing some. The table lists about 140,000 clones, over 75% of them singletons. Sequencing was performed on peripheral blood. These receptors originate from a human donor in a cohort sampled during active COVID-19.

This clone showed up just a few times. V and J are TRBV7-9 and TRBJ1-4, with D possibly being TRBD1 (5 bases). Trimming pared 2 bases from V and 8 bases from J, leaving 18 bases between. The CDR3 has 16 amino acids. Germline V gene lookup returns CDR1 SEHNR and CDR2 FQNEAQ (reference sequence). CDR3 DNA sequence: TGTGCCAGCAGCTTACAGGGCCGGCCGCATAGGGAAAAACTGTTTTTT. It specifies CASSLQGRPHREKLFF.

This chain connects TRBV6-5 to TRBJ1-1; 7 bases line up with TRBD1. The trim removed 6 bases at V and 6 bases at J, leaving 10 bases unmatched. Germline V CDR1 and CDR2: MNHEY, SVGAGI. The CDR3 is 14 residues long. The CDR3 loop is CASRTRQGTAEAFF. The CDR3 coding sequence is TGTGCCAGCAGGACCAGACAGGGAACTGCTGAAGCTTTCTTT.

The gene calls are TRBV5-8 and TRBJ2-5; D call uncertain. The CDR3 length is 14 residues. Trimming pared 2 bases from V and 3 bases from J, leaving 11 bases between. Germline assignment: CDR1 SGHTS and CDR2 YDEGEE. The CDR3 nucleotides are TGTGCCAGCAGCTTAGAGTGGCAGGAAGAGACCCAGTACTTC. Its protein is CASSLEWQEETQYF.

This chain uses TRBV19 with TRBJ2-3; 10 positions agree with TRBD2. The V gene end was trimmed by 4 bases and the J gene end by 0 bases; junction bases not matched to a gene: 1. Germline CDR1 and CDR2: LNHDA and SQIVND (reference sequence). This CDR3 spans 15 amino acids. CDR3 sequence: CASSTSGSSTDTQYF. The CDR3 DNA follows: TGTGCCAGTAGTACTAGCGGGAGTAGCACAGATACGCAGTATTTT.

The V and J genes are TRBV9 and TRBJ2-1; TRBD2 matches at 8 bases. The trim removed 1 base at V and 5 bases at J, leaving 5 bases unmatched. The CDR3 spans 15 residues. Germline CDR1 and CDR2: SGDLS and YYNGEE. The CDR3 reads CASSVIAGGHNEQFF. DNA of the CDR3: TGTGCCAGCAGCGTAATTGCGGGAGGCCACAATGAGCAGTTCTTC.

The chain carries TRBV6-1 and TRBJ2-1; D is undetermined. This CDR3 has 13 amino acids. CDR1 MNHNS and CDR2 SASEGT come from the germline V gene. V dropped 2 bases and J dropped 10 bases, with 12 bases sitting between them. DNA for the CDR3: TGTGCCAGCAGTGAATTGGCGACTCAGGAGCAGTTCTTC. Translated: CASSELATQEQFF.

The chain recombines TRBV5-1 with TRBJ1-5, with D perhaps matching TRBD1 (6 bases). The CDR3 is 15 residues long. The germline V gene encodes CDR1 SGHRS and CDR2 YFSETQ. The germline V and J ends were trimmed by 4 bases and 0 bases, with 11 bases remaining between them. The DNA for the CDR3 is TGCGCCAGCAGCCTGGACAGCTATAGCAATCAGCCCCAGCATTTT. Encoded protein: CASSLDSYSNQPQHF.

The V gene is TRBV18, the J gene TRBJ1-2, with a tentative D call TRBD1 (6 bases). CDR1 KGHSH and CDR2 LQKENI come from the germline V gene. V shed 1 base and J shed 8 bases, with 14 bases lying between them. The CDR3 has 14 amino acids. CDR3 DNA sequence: TGTGCCAGCTCACCACTGGGGACAAGGGGGGGCTACACCTTC. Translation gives CASSPLGTRGGYTF.

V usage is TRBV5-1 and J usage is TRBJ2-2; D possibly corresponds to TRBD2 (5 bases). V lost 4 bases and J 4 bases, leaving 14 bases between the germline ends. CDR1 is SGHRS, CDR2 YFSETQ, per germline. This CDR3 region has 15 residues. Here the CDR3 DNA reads TGCGCCAGCAGCCCCCCGGGGTTGAGCACCGGGGAGCTGTTTTTT. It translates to CASSPPGLSTGELFF.

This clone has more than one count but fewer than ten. CDR3 region: CASSQAANEKLFF. The CDR3 DNA reads TGTGCCAGCAGCCAAGCGGCTAATGAAAAACTGTTTTTT. The genes are TRBV3-1 (or the pseudogene TRBV3-2) and TRBJ1-4; D gene unclear. The V end was cut by 1 base, the J end by 3 bases, with 3 bases between. From germline, CDR1 is LGHDT and CDR2 YNNKEL (reference sequence). The CDR3 runs to 13 residues.

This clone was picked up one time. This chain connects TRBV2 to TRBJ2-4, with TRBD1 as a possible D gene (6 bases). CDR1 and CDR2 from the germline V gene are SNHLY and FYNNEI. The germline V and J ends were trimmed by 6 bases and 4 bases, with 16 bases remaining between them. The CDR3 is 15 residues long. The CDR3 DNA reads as TGTGCCAGCAGCATCAATTTAGGACAGAAAAACATTCAGTACTTC. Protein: CASSINLGQKNIQYF.

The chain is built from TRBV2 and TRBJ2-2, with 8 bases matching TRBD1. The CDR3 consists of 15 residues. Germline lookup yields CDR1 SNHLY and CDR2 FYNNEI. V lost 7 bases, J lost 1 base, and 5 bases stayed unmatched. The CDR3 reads CASKTGTGNTGELFF. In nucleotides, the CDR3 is TGTGCCAGCAAGACCGGGACAGGGAACACCGGGGAGCTGTTTTTT.

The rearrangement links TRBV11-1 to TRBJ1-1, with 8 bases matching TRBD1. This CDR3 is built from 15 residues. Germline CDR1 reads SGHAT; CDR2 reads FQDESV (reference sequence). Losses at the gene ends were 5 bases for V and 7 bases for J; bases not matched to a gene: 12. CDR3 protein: CASSPRDRTRVEAFF. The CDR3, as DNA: TGTGCCAGCAGCCCGAGGGACAGGACGCGGGTTGAAGCTTTCTTT.

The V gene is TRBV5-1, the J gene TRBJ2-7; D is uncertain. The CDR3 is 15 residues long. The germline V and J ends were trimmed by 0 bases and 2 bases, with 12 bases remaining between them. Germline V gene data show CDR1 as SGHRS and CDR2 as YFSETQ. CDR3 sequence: CASSLGPGEAYEQYF. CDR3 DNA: TGCGCCAGCAGCTTGGGGCCAGGTGAAGCCTACGAGCAGTACTTC.

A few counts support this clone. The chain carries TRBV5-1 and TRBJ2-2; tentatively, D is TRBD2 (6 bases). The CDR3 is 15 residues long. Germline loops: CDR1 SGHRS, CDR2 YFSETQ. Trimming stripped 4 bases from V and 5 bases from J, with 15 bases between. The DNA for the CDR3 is TGCGCCAGCAGCCTCCGACCCCGGGAGACCGGGGAGCTGTTTTTT. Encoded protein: CASSLRPRETGELFF.

The CDR3 here is CASSSLFSYTF. As DNA, the CDR3 is TGTGCCAGCAGCTCTCTATTCTCCTACACCTTC. The V and J genes are TRBV12-3 or TRBV12-4 and TRBJ1-2; D call uncertain. Trimming pared 6 bases from V and 10 bases from J, leaving 12 bases between. This CDR3 comprises 11 residues.

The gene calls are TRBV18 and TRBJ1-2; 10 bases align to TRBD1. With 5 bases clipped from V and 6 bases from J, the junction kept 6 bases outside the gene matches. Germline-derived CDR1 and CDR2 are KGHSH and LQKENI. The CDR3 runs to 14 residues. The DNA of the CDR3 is TGTGCCAGCTCAACCGGGACAGGGGTGGATGGCTACACCTTC. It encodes CASSTGTGVDGYTF.

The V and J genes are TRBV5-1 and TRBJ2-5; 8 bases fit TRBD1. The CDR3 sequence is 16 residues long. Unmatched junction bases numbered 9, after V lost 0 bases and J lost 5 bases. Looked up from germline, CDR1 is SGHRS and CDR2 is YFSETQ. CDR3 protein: CASSLVRDRGRETQYF. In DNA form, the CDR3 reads TGCGCCAGCAGCTTGGTTCGTGACAGGGGTCGGGAGACCCAGTACTTC.

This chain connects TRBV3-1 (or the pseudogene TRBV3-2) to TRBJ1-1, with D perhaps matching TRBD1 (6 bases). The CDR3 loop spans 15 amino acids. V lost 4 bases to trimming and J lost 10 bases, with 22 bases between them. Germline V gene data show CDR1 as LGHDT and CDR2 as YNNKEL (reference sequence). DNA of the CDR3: TGTGCCAGCAGCCTTACAGGGACCTCCTTAAAAGCAGCTTTCTTT. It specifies CASSLTGTSLKAAFF.

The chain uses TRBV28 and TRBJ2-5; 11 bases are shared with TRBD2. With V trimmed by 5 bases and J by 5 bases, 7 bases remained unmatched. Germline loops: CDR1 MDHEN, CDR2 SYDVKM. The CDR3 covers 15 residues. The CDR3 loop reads CASSTTSGMSETQYF. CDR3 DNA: TGTGCCAGCAGTACGACTAGCGGGATGTCTGAGACCCAGTACTTC.

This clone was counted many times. CDR3 region: CASSSGLAREQFF. CDR3 nucleotides: TGTGCCAGCAGCTCCGGACTAGCTCGGGAGCAGTTCTTC. The chain recombines TRBV7-9 with TRBJ2-1; 8 bases agree with TRBD2. Germline V gene data show CDR1 as SEHNR and CDR2 as FQNEAQ (reference sequence). V shed 4 bases and J 10 bases; nucleotides not matched to a gene: 6. The CDR3 has 13 residues.

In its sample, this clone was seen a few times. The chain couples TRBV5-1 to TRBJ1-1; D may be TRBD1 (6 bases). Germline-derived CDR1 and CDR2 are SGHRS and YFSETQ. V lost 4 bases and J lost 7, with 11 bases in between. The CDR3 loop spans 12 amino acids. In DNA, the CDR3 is TGCGCCAGCAGCCCAATACAGGGTGAAGCTTTCTTT. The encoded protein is CASSPIQGEAFF.

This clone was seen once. The CDR3 bases are TGTGCAAGTCGCCAAATTAGCGGGACCCGGTCCTACAATGAGCAGTTCTTC. The encoded protein is CASRQISGTRSYNEQFF. The genes are TRBV12-2 and TRBJ2-1; the table's D call TRBD2 went unverified against the DNA. TRBV12-2 is assigned pseudogene status. The CDR3 is 17 residues long.

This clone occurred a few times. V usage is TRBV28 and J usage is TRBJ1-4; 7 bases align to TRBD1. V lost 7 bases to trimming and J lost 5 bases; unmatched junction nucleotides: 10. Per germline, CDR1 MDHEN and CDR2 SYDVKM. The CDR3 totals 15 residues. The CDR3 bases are TGTGCCAGCACTTCAGCAGGGGGTAGGAATGAAAAACTGTTTTTT. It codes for CASTSAGGRNEKLFF.

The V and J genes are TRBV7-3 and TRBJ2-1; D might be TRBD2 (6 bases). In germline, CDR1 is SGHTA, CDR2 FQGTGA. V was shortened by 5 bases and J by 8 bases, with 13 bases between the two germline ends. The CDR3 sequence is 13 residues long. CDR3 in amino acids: CASSPRWGDEQFF. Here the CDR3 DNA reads TGTGCCAGCAGCCCGCGATGGGGGGATGAGCAGTTCTTC. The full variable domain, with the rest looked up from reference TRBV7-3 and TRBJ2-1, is GAGVSQTPSNKVTEKGKYVELRCDPISGHTALYWYRQSLGQGPEFLIYFQGTGAADDSGLPNDRFFAVRPEGSVSTLKIQRTERGDSAVYLCASSPRWGDEQFFGPGTRLTVL.

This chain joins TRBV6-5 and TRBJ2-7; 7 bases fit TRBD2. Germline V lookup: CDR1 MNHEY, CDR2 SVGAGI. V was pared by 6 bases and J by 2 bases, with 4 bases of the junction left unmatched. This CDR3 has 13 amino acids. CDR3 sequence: CASSLAVAYEQYF. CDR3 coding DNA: TGTGCCAGCAGCCTAGCGGTCGCCTACGAGCAGTACTTC.

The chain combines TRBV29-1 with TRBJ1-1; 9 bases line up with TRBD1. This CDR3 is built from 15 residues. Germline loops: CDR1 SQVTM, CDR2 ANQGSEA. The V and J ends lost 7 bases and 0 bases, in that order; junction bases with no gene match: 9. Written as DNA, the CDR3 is TGCAGCGGTACGACAGGGGGACACATGAACACTGAAGCTTTCTTT. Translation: CSGTTGGHMNTEAFF. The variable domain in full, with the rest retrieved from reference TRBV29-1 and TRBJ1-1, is SAVISQKPSRDICQRGTSLTIQCQVDSQVTMMFWYRQQPGQSLTLIATANQGSEATYESGFVIDKFPISRPNLTFSTLTVSNMSPEDSSIYLCSGTTGGHMNTEAFFGQGTRLTVV.

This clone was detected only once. The DNA of the CDR3 is TGTGCCAGCAGTGACTCCAGGGGGACTTCCTACGAGCAGTACTTC. It yields the protein CASSDSRGTSYEQYF. V gene TRBV25-1 combines with J gene TRBJ2-7; TRBD1 is a possible D gene (7 bases). Trimming left V 3 bases short and J 1 base short, with 13 bases between. Germline CDR1 is MGHDK and CDR2 is SYGVNS. The CDR3 contains 15 residues.